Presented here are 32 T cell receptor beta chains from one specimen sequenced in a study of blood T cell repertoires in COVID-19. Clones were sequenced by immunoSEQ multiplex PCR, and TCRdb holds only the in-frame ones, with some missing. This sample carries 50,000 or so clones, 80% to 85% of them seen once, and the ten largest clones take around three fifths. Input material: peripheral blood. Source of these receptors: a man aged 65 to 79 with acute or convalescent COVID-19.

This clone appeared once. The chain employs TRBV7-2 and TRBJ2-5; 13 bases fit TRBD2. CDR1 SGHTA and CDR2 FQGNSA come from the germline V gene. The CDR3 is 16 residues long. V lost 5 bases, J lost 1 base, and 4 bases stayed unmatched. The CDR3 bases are TGTGCCAGCAGCACGCGGACTAGCGGGGGCCAAGAGACCCAGTACTTC. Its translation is CASSTRTSGGQETQYF.

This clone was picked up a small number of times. For the CDR3, the DNA is TGTGCCAGCAGCTTATTTCGGCGGGAGTTCCCCGGGGAGCTGTTTTTT. Translation gives CASSLFRREFPGELFF. The chain recombines TRBV11-2 with TRBJ2-2, with 7 bases identical to TRBD2. This CDR3 has 16 amino acids. The V gene's germline CDR1 is SGHAT and CDR2 FQNNGV. Trimming cost V 2 bases and J 6 bases; bases outside gene matches: 9. Supplemented by reference TRBV11-2 and TRBJ2-2, the full variable domain reads EAGVAQSPRYKIIEKRQSVAFWCNPISGHATLYWYQQILGQGPKLLIQFQNNGVVDDSQLPKDRFSAERLKGVDSTLKIQPAKLEDSAVYLCASSLFRREFPGELFFGEGSRLTVL.

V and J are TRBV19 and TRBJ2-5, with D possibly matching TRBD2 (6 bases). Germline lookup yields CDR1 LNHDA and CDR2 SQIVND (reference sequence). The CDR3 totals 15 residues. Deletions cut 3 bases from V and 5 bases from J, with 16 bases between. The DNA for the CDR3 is TGTGCCAGTAGTATTGGCGGACCCAGCGGGGAGACCCAGTACTTC. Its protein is CASSIGGPSGETQYF.

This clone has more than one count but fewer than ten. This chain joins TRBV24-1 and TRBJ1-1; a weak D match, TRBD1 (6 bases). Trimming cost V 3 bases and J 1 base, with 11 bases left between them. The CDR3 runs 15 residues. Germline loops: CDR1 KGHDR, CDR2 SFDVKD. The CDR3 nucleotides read TGTGCCACCAGTGATGGCCGGACAGCGAACACTGAAGCTTTCTTT. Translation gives CATSDGRTANTEAFF.

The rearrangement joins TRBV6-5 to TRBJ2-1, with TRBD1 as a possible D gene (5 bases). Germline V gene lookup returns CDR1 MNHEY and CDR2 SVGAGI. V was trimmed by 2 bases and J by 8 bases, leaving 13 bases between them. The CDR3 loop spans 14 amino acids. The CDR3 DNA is TGTGCCAGCAGTTACAGGGCAGGGAACGATGAGCAGTTCTTC. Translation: CASSYRAGNDEQFF.

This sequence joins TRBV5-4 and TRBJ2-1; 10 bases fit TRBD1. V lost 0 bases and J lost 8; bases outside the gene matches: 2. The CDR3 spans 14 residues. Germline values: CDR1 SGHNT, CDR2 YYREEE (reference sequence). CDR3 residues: CASSLGQGADEQFF. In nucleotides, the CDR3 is TGTGCCAGCAGCTTGGGACAGGGGGCCGATGAGCAGTTCTTC. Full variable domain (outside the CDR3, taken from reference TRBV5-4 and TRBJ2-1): ETGVTQSPTHLIKTRGQQVTLRCSSQSGHNTVSWYQQALGQGPQFIFQYYREEENGRGNFPPRFSGLQFPNYSSELNVNALELDDSALYLCASSLGQGADEQFFGPGTRLTVL.

CDR3 nucleotide sequence: TGTGCCAGCTCCCTCAGGGAGGGGTCTAGAGGCTACACCTTC. Its protein is CASSLREGSRGYTF. The gene calls are TRBV18 and TRBJ1-2, with D possibly TRBD1 on 5 matching bases. Germline lookup yields CDR1 KGHSH and CDR2 LQKENI. V lost 6 bases and J lost 8, with 19 bases in between. The CDR3 runs 14 residues.

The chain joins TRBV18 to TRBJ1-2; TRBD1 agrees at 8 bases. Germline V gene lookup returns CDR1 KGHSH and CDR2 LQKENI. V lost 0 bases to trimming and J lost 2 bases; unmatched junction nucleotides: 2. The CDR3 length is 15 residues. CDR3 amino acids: CASSPPRTGNYGYTF. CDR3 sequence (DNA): TGTGCCAGCTCACCACCGAGGACAGGGAACTATGGCTACACCTTC.

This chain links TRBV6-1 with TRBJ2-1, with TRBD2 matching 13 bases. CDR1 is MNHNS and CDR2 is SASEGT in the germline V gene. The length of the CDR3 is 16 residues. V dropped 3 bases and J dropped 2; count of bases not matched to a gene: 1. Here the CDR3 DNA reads TGTGCCAGCAGTGAGACTAGCGGGAGGACCTACAATGAGCAGTTCTTC. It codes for CASSETSGRTYNEQFF.

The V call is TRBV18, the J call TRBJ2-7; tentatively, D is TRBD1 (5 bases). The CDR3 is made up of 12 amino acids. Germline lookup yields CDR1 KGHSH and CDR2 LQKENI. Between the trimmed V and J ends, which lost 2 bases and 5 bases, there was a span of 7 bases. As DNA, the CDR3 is TGTGCCAGCTCACCAGGGGCCGACGAGCAGTACTTC. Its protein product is CASSPGADEQYF.

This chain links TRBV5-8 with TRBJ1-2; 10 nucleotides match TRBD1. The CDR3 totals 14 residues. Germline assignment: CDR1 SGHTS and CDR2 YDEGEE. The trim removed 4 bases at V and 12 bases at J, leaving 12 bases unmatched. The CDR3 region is CASSPTGTGEIHTF. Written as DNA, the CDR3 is TGTGCCAGCAGCCCCACCGGGACAGGGGAAATACACACCTTC. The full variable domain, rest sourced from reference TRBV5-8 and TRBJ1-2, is EAGVTQSPTHLIKTRGQQATLRCSPISGHTSVYWYQQALGLGLQFLLWYDEGEERNRGNFPPRFSGRQFPNYSSELNVNALELEDSALYLCASSPTGTGEIHTFGSGTRLTVV.

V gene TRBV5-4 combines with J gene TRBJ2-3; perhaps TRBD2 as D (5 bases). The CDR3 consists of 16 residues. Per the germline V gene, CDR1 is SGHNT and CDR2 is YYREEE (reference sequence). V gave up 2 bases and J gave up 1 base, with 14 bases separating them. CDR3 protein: CASSFEGLLGTDTQYF. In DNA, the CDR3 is TGTGCCAGCAGCTTTGAGGGTTTGTTGGGCACAGATACGCAGTATTTT.

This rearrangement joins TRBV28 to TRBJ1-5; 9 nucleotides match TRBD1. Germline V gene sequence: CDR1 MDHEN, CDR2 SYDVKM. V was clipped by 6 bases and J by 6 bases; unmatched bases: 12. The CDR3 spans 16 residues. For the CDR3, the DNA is TGTGCCAGCAGCCCCCCCGGGACAGGGAGATTTCAGCCCCAGCATTTT. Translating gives CASSPPGTGRFQPQHF.

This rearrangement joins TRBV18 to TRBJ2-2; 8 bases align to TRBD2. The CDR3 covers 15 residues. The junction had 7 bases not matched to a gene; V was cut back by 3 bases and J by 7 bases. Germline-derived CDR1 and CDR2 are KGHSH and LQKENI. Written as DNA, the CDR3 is TGTGCCAGCTCACCCGCGGGGGGCGCAGTCGGGGAGCTGTTTTTT. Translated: CASSPAGGAVGELFF.

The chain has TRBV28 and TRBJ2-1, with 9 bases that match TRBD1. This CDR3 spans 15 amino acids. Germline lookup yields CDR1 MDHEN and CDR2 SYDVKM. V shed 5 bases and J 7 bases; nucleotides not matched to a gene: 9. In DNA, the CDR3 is TGTGCCAGCAGTGGGGCGGGACAGGGTGGTAATGAGCAGTTCTTC. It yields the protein CASSGAGQGGNEQFF.

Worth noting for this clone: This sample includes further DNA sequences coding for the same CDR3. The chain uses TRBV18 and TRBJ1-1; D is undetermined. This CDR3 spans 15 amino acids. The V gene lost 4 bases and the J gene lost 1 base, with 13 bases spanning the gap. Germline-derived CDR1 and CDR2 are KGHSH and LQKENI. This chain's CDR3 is CASSLSRDKNTEAFF. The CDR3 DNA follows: TGTGCCAGCTCACTCTCGAGAGATAAGAACACTGAAGCTTTCTTT.

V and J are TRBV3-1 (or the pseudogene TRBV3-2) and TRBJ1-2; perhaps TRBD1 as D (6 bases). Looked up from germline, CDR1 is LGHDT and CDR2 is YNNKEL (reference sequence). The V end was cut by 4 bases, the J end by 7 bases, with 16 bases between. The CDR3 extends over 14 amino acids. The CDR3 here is CASSLLRGAGGYTF. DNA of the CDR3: TGTGCCAGCAGCCTCCTCAGGGGCGCGGGTGGCTACACCTTC.

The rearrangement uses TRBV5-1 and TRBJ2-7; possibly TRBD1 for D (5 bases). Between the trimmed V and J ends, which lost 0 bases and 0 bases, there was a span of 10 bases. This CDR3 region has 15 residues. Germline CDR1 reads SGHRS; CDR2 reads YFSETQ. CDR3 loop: CASSLDGHLSYEQYF. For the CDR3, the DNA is TGCGCCAGCAGCTTGGACGGACACCTCTCCTACGAGCAGTACTTC.

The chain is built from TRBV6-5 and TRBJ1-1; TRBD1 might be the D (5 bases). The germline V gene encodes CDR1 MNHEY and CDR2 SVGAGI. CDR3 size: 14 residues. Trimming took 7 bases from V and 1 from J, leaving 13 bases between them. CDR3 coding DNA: TGTGCCAGCAAAAGGGGAGGAGAGAACACTGAAGCTTTCTTT. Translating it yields CASKRGGENTEAFF.

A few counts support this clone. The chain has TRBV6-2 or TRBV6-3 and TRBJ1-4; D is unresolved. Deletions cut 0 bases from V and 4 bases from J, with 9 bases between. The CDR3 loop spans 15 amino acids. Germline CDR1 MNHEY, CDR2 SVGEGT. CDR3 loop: CASSYSARSNEKLFF. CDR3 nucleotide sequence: TGTGCCAGCAGTTACTCGGCGCGGAGTAATGAAAAACTGTTTTTT.

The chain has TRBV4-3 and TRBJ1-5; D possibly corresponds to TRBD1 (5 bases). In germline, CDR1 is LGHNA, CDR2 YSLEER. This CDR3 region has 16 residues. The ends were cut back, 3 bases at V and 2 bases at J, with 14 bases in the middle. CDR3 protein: CASSQRIGEGNQPQHF. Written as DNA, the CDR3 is TGCGCCAGCAGCCAGCGGATAGGGGAGGGCAATCAGCCCCAGCATTTT.

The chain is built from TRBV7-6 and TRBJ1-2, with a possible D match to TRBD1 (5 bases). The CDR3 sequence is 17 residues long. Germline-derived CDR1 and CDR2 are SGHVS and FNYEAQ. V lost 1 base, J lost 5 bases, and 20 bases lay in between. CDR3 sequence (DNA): TGTGCCAGCAGCTTAGGCGGTGCAGTGAGGGGAGGGTATGGCTACACCTTC. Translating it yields CASSLGGAVRGGYGYTF.

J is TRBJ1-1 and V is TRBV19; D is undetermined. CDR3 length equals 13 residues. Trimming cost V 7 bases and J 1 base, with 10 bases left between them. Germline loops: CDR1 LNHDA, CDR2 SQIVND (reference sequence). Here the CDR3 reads CASIGSGNTEAFF. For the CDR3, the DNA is TGTGCCAGTATAGGCTCAGGGAACACTGAAGCTTTCTTT. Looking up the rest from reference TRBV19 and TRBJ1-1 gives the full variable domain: DGGITQSPKYLFRKEGQNVTLSCEQNLNHDAMYWYRQDPGQGLRLIYYSQIVNDFQKGDIAEGYSVSREKKESFPLTVTSAQKNPTAFYLCASIGSGNTEAFFGQGTRLTVV.

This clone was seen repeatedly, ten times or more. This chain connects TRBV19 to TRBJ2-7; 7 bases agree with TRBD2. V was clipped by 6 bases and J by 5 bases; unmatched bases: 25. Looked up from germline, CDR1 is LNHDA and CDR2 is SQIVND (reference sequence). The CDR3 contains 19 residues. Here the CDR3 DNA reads TGTGCCAGTAGATGGGTTGGCGGGAGTAGGCTAGTCAGACCAGACGAGCAGTACTTC. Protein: CASRWVGGSRLVRPDEQYF.

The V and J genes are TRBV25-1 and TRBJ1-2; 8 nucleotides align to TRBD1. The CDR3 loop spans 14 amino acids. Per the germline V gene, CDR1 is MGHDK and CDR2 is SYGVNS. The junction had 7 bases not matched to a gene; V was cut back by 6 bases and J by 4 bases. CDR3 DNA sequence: TGTGCCAGCAGAGGGACAGGTGAAGTCTATGGCTACACCTTC. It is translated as CASRGTGEVYGYTF.

The CDR3 spells CASSNSPGVSGYTF. CDR3 nucleotide sequence: TGTGCCAGTAGTAATTCCCCAGGGGTTTCTGGCTACACCTTC. J is TRBJ1-2 and V is TRBV19, with a weak D call TRBD1 (6 bases). The CDR3 loop spans 14 amino acids. V lost 4 bases, J lost 7 bases, and 16 bases lay in between. Germline CDR1 is LNHDA and CDR2 is SQIVND (reference sequence).

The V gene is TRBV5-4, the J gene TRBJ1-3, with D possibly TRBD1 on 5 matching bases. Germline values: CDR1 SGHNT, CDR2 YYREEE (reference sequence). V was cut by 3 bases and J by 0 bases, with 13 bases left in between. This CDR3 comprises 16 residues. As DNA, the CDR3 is TGTGCCAGCAGCTGGGACGGGGGTGTCTCTGGAAACACCATATATTTT. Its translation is CASSWDGGVSGNTIYF.

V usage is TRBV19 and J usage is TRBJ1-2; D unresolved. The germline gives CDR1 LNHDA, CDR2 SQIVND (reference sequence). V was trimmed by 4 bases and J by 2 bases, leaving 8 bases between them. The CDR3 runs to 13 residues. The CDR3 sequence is CASSRGLNYGYTF. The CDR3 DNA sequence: TGTGCCAGTAGTAGAGGCTTAAACTATGGCTACACCTTC.

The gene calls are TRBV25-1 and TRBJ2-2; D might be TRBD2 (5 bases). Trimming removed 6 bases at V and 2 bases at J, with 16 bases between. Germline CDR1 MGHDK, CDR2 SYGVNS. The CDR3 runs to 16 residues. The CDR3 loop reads CASSEEGRSNTGELFF. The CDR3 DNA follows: TGTGCCAGCAGCGAAGAGGGCCGCTCTAACACCGGGGAGCTGTTTTTT.

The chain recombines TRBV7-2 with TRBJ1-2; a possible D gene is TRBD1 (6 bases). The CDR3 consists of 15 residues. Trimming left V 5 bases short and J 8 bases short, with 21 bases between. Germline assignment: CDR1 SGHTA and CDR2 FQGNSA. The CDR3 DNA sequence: TGTGCCAGCAGCCCAATGAGTGGGGGCGCGCGGGGCTACACCTTC. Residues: CASSPMSGGARGYTF.

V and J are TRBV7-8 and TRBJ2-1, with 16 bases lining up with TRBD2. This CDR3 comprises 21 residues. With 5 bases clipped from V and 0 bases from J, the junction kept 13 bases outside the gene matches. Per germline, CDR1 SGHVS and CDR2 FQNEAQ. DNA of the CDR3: TGTGCCAGCAGCGGACGGGGACTAGCGGGAGGGCCCTATCACTCCTACAATGAGCAGTTCTTC. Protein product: CASSGRGLAGGPYHSYNEQFF. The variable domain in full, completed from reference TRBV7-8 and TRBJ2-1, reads GAGVSQSPRYKVAKRGQDVALRCDPISGHVSLFWYQQALGQGPEFLTYFQNEAQLDKSGLPSDRFFAERPEGSVSTLKIQRTQQEDSAVYLCASSGRGLAGGPYHSYNEQFFGPGTRLTVL.

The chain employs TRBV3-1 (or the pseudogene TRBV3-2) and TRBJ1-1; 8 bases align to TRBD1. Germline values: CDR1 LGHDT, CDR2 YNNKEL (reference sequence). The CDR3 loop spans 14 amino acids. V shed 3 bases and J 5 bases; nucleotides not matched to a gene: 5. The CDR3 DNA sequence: TGTGCCAGCAGCCAGGGGACAGGAGGAACTGAAGCTTTCTTT. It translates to CASSQGTGGTEAFF.